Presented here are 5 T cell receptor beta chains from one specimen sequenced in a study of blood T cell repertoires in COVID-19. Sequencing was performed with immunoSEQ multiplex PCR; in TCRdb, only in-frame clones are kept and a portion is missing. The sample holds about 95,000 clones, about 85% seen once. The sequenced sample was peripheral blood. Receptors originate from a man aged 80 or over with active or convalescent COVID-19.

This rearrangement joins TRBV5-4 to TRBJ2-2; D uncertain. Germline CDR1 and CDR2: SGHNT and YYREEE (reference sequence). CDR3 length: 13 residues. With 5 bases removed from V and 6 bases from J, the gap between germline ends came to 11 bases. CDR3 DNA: TGTGCCAGCAGGCTAGTCCCCGCCGGGGAGCTGTTTTTT. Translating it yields CASRLVPAGELFF.

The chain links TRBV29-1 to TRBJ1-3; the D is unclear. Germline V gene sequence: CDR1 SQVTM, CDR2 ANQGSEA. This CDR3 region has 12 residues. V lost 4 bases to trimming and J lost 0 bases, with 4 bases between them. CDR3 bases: TGCAGCGTTGTCAGCTCTGGAAACACCATATATTTT. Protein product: CSVVSSGNTIYF.

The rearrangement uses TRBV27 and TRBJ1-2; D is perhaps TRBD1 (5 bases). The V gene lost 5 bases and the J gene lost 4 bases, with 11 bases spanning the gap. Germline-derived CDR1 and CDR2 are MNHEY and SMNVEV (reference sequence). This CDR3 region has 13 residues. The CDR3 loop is CASSGTGAYGYTF. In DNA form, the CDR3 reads TGTGCCAGCAGTGGGACGGGAGCCTATGGCTACACCTTC.

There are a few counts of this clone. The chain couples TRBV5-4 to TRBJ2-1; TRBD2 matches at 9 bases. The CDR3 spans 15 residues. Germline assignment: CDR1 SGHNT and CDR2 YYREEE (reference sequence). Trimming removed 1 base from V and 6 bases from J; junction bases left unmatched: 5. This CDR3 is CASSLPAGGSNEQFF. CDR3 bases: TGTGCCAGCAGCTTGCCAGCGGGGGGCAGCAATGAGCAGTTCTTC.

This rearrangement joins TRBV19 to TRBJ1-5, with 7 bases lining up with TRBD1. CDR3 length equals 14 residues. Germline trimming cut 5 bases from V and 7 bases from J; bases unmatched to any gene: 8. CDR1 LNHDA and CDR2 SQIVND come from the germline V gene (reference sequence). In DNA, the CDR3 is TGTGCCAGTAGTGCCCACAGGGGCGGGCAGCCCCAGCATTTT. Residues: CASSAHRGGQPQHF. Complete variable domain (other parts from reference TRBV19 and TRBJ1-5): DGGITQSPKYLFRKEGQNVTLSCEQNLNHDAMYWYRQDPGQGLRLIYYSQIVNDFQKGDIAEGYSVSREKKESFPLTVTSAQKNPTAFYLCASSAHRGGQPQHFGDGTRLSIL.